These 19 T cell receptor beta chains originate from one sample sequenced in a study of cytomegalovirus exposure and HLA in healthy donors. With 60 Vbeta and 13 Jbeta primers, the PCR was carried out. TCRdb's table, derived via immunoSEQ multiplex PCR, lists solely in-frame clones and lacks some. The sample shows roughly 55,000 clones, and roughly 9.6% sits with its ten largest clones. Sequenced material: PBMCs. These TCRs come from a woman aged 45-65 years in good health and CMV-seropositive.

J is TRBJ1-1 and V is TRBV19; D is unresolved. Per germline, CDR1 LNHDA and CDR2 SQIVND (reference sequence). There are 14 residues in the CDR3. Trimming shortened V by 5 bases and J by 4 bases, and 14 bases separated the two germline ends. CDR3 sequence: CASSPSGSSTEAFF. DNA of the CDR3: TGTGCCAGTAGTCCAAGCGGGTCAAGCACTGAAGCTTTCTTT.

Here the CDR3 reads CASSLTSGGNDEQYF. CDR3 bases: TGTGCCAGCAGCTTAACTAGCGGGGGTAACGACGAGCAGTACTTC. The rearrangement links TRBV7-2 to TRBJ2-7, with 11 bases aligning to TRBD2. Germline assignment: CDR1 SGHTA and CDR2 FQGNSA. The J segment lost 5 bases and the V segment lost 2 bases, leaving 5 bases of the junction unmatched. This CDR3 has 15 residues.

The rearrangement joins TRBV11-2 to TRBJ2-5; 10 bases agree with TRBD2. The germline gives CDR1 SGHAT, CDR2 FQNNGV. This CDR3 is built from 16 residues. Trimming at V came to 1 base and at J to 5 bases, leaving 7 bases not matched to a gene. Written as DNA, the CDR3 is TGTGCCAGCAGCTTAGTCAGCGGGGGGGCGGGTGAGACCCAGTACTTC. Residues: CASSLVSGGAGETQYF.

The chain has TRBV4-3 and TRBJ2-2; 7 nucleotides align to TRBD2. CDR1 is LGHNA, CDR2 YSLEER, per germline. The V and J ends lost 1 base and 7 bases, in that order; junction bases with no gene match: 6. The CDR3 has 15 amino acids. The CDR3 nucleotides read TGCGCCAGCAGCCAAGGGGGAGGGGTTGGCGGGGAGCTGTTTTTT. Its protein is CASSQGGGVGGELFF.

This sequence joins TRBV27 and TRBJ2-1, with 8 bases aligning to TRBD2. Trimming took 5 bases from V and 5 from J; bases not matched to a gene: 11. Germline V lookup: CDR1 MNHEY, CDR2 SMNVEV (reference sequence). The CDR3 extends over 16 amino acids. The CDR3 protein is CASSRRSGMADNEQFF. As DNA, the CDR3 is TGTGCCAGCAGTAGACGTAGCGGGATGGCAGACAATGAGCAGTTCTTC.

The chain links TRBV6-1 to TRBJ1-1, with 7 bases matching TRBD1. V shed 4 bases, J shed 4 bases, and the junction held 15 bases outside the gene matches. The CDR3 covers 17 residues. CDR1 MNHNS and CDR2 SASEGT come from the germline V gene. The CDR3 is CASSARDRTPKGTEAFF. DNA of the CDR3: TGTGCCAGCAGTGCGAGGGACAGAACGCCTAAGGGCACTGAAGCTTTCTTT.

The gene calls are TRBV4-1 and TRBJ2-5, with D possibly TRBD2 on 5 matching bases. The germline V and J ends were trimmed by 1 base and 2 bases, with 17 bases remaining between them. This CDR3 is 17 amino acids long. The germline gives CDR1 MGHRA, CDR2 YSYEKL. The CDR3 region has the DNA TGCGCCAGCAGCCAAGCCCAACTAGGGAGTCGGCAAGAGACCCAGTACTTC. Translating it yields CASSQAQLGSRQETQYF.

For the CDR3, the DNA is TGTGCCAGCATCAGGCAGGTTAATGAAAAACTGTTTTTT. This gives the protein CASIRQVNEKLFF. The rearrangement links TRBV6-1 to TRBJ1-4; no firm D call. V lost 7 bases and J 4 bases, leaving 10 bases between the germline ends. CDR1 and CDR2 (germline): MNHNS, SASEGT. This CDR3 contains 13 residues.

The rearrangement links TRBV30 to TRBJ1-1, with D possibly being TRBD1 (6 bases). The CDR3 totals 13 residues. Germline V lookup: CDR1 GTSNPN, CDR2 SVGIG (reference sequence). CDR3 region: CALSKTGLTEAFF. In nucleotides, the CDR3 is TGTGCACTCTCTAAAACAGGGTTGACTGAAGCTTTCTTT.

The genes are TRBV6-1 and TRBJ2-7; D perhaps matches TRBD2 (5 bases). Trimming shortened V by 3 bases and J by 4 bases, and 13 bases separated the two germline ends. Germline CDR1 MNHNS, CDR2 SASEGT. The CDR3 sequence is 14 residues long. This CDR3 reads CASSERWGVYEQYF. DNA for the CDR3: TGTGCCAGCAGTGAGAGGTGGGGAGTTTACGAGCAGTACTTC.

The chain is built from TRBV5-1 and TRBJ1-4, with D uncertain. This CDR3 spans 11 amino acids. Trimming removed 6 bases at V and 4 bases at J, with 4 bases between. Germline assignment: CDR1 SGHRS and CDR2 YFSETQ. The CDR3, as DNA: TGCGCCAGCAAACTTAATGAAAAACTGTTTTTT. This codes for CASKLNEKLFF. Together with reference TRBV5-1 and TRBJ1-4, the CDR3 gives the full variable domain: KAGVTQTPRYLIKTRGQQVTLSCSPISGHRSVSWYQQTPGQGLQFLFEYFSETQRNKGNFPGRFSGRQFSNSRSEMNVSTLELGDSALYLCASKLNEKLFFGSGTQLSVL.

The chain has TRBV5-1 and TRBJ1-1; a possible D gene is TRBD1 (6 bases). Trimming took off 5 bases at V and 1 base at J, with 9 bases between the two ends. From germline, CDR1 is SGHRS and CDR2 YFSETQ. The CDR3 is made up of 13 amino acids. The CDR3 sequence: CASRTGGNTEAFF. Here the CDR3 DNA reads TGCGCCAGCAGGACAGGAGGGAACACTGAAGCTTTCTTT.

Concerning this clone: Given the absence of the conserved phenylalanine or tryptophan at the CDR3 end, a read error is likely. The chain carries TRBV14 and TRBJ1-2, with no clear D. Germline loops: CDR1 SGHDN, CDR2 FVKESK. Trimming left V 0 bases short and J 3 bases short, with 8 bases between. There are 14 residues in the CDR3. CDR3 nucleotides: TGTGCCAGCAGCCAAGATCGGGATCACTATGGCTACACCCTC. Encoded protein: CASSQDRDHYGYTL.

V usage is TRBV5-1 and J usage is TRBJ2-3, with a possible D match to TRBD2 (6 bases). V was pared by 0 bases and J by 0 bases, with 11 bases between. Germline assignment: CDR1 SGHRS and CDR2 YFSETQ. The CDR3 totals 16 residues. CDR3 amino acids: CASSLVGEASTDTQYF. For the CDR3, the DNA is TGCGCCAGCAGCTTGGTAGGGGAGGCGAGCACAGATACGCAGTATTTT.

The V and J genes are TRBV28 and TRBJ1-1; maybe TRBD1 (6 bases). Trimming shortened V by 6 bases and J by 3 bases, and 14 bases separated the two germline ends. CDR3 length: 14 residues. Looked up from germline, CDR1 is MDHEN and CDR2 is SYDVKM. CDR3 residues: CASSRYRVDTEAFF. In nucleotides, the CDR3 is TGTGCCAGCAGCCGATACAGGGTTGACACTGAAGCTTTCTTT. Based on the CDR3 plus reference TRBV28 and TRBJ1-1, the full variable domain is DVKVTQSSRYLVKRTGEKVFLECVQDMDHENMFWYRQDPGLGLRLIYFSYDVKMKEKGDIPEGYSVSREKKERFSLILESASTNQTSMYLCASSRYRVDTEAFFGQGTRLTVV.

V and J are TRBV19 and TRBJ2-5; TRBD2 matches at 13 bases. From germline, CDR1 is LNHDA and CDR2 SQIVND (reference sequence). The CDR3 is made up of 17 amino acids. V lost 5 bases and J lost 5; bases outside the gene matches: 11. CDR3 nucleotides: TGTGCCAGTAGTGGTCGACTAGCGGGAGGCCTGGGGGAGACCCAGTACTTC. This sequence encodes CASSGRLAGGLGETQYF.

The chain joins TRBV4-1 to TRBJ2-7, with D tentatively TRBD2 (6 bases). Between the trimmed V and J ends, which lost 3 bases and 2 bases, there was a span of 14 bases. The CDR3 is 15 amino acids. Germline V lookup: CDR1 MGHRA, CDR2 YSYEKL. Here the CDR3 reads CASSHGRGSAYEQYF. The CDR3 DNA is TGCGCCAGCAGCCACGGTCGGGGGAGCGCCTACGAGCAGTACTTC.

This chain links TRBV4-1 with TRBJ2-4; 8 nucleotides match TRBD1. This CDR3 is built from 16 residues. Germline CDR1 and CDR2: MGHRA and YSYEKL. V shed 3 bases, J shed 6 bases, and the junction held 10 bases outside the gene matches. CDR3 DNA sequence: TGCGCCAGCAGCCACCTAGCAGGGGGCCTAAGAAACATTCAGTACTTC. It translates to CASSHLAGGLRNIQYF.

The chain combines TRBV6-1 with TRBJ1-2; D not resolved. V dropped 8 bases and J dropped 8 bases, with 24 bases sitting between them. The CDR3 runs 15 residues. Germline loops: CDR1 MNHNS, CDR2 SASEGT. CDR3 sequence reads: CASVNPPLIGEGYTF. Written as DNA, the CDR3 is TGTGCCAGCGTTAACCCCCCGCTAATAGGAGAAGGCTACACCTTC.